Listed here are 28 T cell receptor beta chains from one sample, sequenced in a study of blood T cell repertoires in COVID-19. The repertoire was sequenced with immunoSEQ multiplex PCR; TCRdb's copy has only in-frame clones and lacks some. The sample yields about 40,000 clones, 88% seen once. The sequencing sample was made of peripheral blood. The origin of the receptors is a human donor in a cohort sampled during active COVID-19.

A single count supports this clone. CDR3 loop: CASSLGRTGGQNSPLHF. CDR3 sequence (DNA): TGCGCCAGCAGCTTGGGACGGACAGGGGGCCAAAATTCACCCCTCCACTTT. The chain employs TRBV5-1 and TRBJ1-6, with 11 positions matching TRBD1. CDR3 length equals 17 residues. Trimming removed 0 bases from V and 7 bases from J; junction bases left unmatched: 6. Germline-derived CDR1 and CDR2 are SGHRS and YFSETQ.

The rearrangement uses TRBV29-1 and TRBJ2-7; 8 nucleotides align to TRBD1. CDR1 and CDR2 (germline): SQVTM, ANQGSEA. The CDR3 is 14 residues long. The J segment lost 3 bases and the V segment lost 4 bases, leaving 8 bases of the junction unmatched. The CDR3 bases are TGCAGCGTTGTTAAACCGGGACAGGTCTACGAGCAGTACTTC. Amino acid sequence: CSVVKPGQVYEQYF.

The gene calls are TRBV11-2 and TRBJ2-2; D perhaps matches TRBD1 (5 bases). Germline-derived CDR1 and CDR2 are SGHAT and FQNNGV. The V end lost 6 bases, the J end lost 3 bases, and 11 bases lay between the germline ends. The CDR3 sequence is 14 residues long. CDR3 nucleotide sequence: TGTGCCAGCAGTCTTGACAGTTACACCGGGGAGCTGTTTTTT. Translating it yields CASSLDSYTGELFF.

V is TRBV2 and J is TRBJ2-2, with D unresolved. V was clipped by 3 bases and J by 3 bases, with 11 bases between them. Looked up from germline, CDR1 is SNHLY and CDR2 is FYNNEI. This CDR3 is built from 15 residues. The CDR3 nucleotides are TGTGCCAGCAGTGATGGTAGCCTCTACACCGGGGAGCTGTTTTTT. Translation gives CASSDGSLYTGELFF.

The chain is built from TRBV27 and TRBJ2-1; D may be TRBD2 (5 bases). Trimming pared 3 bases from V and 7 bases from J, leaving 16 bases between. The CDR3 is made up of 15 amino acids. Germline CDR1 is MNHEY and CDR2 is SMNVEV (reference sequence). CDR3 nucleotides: TGTGCCAGCAGTTTTCGGTGGGGAGCTAGGAATGAGCAGTTCTTC. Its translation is CASSFRWGARNEQFF.

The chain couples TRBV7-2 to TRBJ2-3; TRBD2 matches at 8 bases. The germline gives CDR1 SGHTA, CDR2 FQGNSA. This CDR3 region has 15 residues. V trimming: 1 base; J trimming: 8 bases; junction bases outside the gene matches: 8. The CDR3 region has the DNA TGTGCCAGCAGCTTAGGGGGCGCGGGGGGCGGTACGCAGTATTTT. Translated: CASSLGGAGGGTQYF.

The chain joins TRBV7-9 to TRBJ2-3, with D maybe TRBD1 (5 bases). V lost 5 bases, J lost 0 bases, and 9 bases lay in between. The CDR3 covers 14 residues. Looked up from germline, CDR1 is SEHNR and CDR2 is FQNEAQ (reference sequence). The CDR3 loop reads CASSLDRSTDTQYF. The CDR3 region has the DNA TGTGCCAGCAGCCTCGACAGAAGCACAGATACGCAGTATTTT.

The CDR3: CSVWGGQGEKLFF. The CDR3 DNA reads as TGCAGCGTTTGGGGCGGACAGGGAGAAAAACTGTTTTTT. V gene TRBV29-1 combines with J gene TRBJ1-4; 8 bases line up with TRBD1. Trimming took 5 bases from V and 8 from J; bases not matched to a gene: 7. The CDR3 is made up of 13 amino acids. From germline, CDR1 is SQVTM and CDR2 ANQGSEA.

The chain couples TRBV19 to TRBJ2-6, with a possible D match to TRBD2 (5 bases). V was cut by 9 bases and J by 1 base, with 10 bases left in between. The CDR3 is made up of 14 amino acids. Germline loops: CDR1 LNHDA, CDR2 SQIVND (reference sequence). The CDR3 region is CASGLASGANVLTF. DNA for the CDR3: TGTGCCAGCGGACTCGCTTCTGGGGCCAACGTCCTGACTTTC.

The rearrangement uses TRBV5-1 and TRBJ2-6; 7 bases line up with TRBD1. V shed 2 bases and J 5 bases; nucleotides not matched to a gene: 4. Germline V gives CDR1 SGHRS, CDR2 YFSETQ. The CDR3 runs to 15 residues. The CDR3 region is CASSLQGRRANVLTF. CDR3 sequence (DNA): TGCGCCAGCAGCTTACAGGGGCGGCGGGCCAACGTCCTGACTTTC.

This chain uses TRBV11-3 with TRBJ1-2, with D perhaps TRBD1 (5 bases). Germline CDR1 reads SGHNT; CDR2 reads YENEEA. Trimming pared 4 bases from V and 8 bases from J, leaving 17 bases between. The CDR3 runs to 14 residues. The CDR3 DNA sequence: TGTGCCAGCAGCTCGTCGACAGCCCTGGAGGGCTACACCTTC. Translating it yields CASSSSTALEGYTF.

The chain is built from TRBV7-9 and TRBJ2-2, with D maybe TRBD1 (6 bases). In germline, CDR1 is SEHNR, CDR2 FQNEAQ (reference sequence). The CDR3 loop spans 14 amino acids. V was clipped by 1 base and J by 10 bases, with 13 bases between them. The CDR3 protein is CASSLGGTNAELFF. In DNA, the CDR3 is TGTGCCAGCAGCTTAGGTGGGACAAACGCGGAGCTGTTTTTT.

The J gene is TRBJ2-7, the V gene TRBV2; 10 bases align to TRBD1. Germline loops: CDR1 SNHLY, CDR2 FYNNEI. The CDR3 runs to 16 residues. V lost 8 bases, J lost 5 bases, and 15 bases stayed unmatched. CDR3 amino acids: CASYISPGQGMNEQYF. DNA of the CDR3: TGTGCCAGCTACATATCCCCGGGACAGGGGATGAACGAGCAGTACTTC.

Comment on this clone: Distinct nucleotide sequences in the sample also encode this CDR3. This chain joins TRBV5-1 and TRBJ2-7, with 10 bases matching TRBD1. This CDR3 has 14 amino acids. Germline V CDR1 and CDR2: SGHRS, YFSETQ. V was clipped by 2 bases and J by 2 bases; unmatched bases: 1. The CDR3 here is CASSLGQGAYEQYF. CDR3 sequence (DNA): TGCGCCAGCAGCTTAGGACAGGGGGCCTACGAGCAGTACTTC.

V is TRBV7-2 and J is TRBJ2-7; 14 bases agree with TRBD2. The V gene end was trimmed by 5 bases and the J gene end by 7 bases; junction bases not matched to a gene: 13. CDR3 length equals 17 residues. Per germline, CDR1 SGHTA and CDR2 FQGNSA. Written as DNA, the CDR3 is TGTGCCAGCAGCACAACCCGACTAGCGGGGGGGGTCTTGGAGCAGTACTTC. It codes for CASSTTRLAGGVLEQYF. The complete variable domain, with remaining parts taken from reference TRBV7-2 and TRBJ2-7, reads GAGVSQSPSNKVTEKGKDVELRCDPISGHTALYWYRQSLGQGLEFLIYFQGNSAPDKSGLPSDRFSAERTGGSVSTLTIQRTQQEDSAVYLCASSTTRLAGGVLEQYFGPGTRLTVT.

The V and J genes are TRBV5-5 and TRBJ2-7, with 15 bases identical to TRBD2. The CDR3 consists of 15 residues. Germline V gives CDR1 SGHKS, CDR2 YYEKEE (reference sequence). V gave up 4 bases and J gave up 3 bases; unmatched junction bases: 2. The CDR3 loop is CASSPGLAGGYEQYF. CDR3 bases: TGTGCCAGCAGCCCGGGACTAGCGGGGGGCTACGAGCAGTACTTC.

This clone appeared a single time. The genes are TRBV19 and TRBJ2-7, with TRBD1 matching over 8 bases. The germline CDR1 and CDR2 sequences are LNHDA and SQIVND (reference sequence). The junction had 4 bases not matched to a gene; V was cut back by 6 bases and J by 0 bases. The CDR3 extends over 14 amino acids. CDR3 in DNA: TGTGCCAGTAGCACCGGGACAGGCTCCTACGAGCAGTACTTC. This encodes CASSTGTGSYEQYF.

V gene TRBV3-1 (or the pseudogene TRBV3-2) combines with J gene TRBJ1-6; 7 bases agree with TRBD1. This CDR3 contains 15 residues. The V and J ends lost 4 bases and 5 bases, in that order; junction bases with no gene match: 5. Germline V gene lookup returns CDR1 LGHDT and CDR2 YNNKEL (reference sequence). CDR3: CASSRETGNNSPLHF. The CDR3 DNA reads TGTGCCAGCAGCCGTGAGACAGGGAATAATTCACCCCTCCACTTT.

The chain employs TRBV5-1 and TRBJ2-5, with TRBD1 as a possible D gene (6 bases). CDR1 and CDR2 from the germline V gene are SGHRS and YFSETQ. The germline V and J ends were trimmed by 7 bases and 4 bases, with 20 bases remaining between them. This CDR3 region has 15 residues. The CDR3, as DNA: TGCGCCAGCGCCTGGGGGCAGGCGAGGCGAGAGACCCAGTACTTC. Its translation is CASAWGQARRETQYF.

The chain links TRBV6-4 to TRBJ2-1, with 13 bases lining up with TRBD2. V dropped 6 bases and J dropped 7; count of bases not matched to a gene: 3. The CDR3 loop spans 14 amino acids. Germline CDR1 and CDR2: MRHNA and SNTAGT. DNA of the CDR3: TGTGCCAGCAGCGTGGGACTAGCGGGAAATGAGCAGTTCTTC. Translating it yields CASSVGLAGNEQFF.

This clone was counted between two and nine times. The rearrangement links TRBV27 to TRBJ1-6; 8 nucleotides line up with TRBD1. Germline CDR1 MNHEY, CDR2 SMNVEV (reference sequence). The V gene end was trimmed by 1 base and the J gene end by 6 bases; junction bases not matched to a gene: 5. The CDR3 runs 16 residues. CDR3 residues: CASSLLGDRFNSPLHF. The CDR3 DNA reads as TGTGCCAGCAGTTTATTGGGGGACAGGTTTAATTCACCCCTCCACTTT.

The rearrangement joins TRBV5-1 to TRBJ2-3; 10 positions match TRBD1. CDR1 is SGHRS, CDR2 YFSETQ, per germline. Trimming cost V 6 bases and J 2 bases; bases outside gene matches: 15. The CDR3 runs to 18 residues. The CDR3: CASTTLPLGTGATDTQYF. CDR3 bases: TGCGCCAGCACCACCCTCCCACTAGGGACAGGGGCCACAGATACGCAGTATTTT.

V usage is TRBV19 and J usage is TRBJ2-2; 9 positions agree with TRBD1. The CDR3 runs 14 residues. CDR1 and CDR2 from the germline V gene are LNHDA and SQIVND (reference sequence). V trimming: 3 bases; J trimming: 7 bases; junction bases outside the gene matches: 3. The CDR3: CASSMLTGGGELFF. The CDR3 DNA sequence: TGTGCCAGTAGTATGTTGACAGGGGGCGGGGAGCTGTTTTTT.

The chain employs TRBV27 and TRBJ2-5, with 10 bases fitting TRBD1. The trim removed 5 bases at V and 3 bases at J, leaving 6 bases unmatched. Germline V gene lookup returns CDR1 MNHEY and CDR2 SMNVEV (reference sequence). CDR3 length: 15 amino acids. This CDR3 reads CASSPSGQGEETQYF. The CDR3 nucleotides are TGTGCCAGCAGTCCTTCCGGACAGGGGGAAGAGACCCAGTACTTC.

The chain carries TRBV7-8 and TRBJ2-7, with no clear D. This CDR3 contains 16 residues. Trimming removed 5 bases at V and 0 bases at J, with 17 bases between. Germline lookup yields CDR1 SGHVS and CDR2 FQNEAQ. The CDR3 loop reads CASSPSSRHDSYEQYF. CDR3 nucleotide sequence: TGTGCCAGCAGCCCCTCATCGAGACATGACTCCTACGAGCAGTACTTC. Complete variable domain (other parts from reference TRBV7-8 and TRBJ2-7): GAGVSQSPRYKVAKRGQDVALRCDPISGHVSLFWYQQALGQGPEFLTYFQNEAQLDKSGLPSDRFFAERPEGSVSTLKIQRTQQEDSAVYLCASSPSSRHDSYEQYFGPGTRLTVT.

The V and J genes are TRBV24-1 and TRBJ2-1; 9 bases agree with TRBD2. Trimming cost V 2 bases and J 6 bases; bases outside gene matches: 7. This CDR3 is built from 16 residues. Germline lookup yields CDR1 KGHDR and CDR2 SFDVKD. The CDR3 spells CATSDWDSGRTNEQFF. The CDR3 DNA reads TGTGCCACCAGTGATTGGGACAGCGGGAGGACCAATGAGCAGTTCTTC.

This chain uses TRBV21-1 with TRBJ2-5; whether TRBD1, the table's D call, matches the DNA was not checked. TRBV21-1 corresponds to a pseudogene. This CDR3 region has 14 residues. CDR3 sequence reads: CASSKGQGEETQYF. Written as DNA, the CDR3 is TGTGCCAGCAGCAAGGGACAGGGCGAAGAGACCCAGTACTTC.

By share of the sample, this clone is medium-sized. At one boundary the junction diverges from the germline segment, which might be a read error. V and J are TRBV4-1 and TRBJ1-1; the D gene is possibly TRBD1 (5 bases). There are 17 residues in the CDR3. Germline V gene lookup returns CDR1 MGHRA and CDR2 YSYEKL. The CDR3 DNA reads TGCGCCAGCAGGCCCGCCCTTTTGGGACTTCGGAACTCTGAAGCTTTCTTT. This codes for CASRPALLGLRNSEAFF.